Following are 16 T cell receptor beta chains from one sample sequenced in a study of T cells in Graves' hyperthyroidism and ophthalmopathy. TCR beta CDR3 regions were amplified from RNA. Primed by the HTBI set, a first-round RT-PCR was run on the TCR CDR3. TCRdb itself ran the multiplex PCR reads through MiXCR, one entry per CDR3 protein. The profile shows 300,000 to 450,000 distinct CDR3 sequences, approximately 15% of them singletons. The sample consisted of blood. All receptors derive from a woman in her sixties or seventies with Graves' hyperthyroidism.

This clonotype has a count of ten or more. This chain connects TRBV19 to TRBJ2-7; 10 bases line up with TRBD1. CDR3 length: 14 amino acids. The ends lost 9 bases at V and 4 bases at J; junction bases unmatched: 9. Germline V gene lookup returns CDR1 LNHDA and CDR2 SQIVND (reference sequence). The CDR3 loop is CASSNRDRGYEQYF. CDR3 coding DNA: TGTGCCAGCAGCAACCGGGACAGGGGTTACGAGCAGTACTTC.

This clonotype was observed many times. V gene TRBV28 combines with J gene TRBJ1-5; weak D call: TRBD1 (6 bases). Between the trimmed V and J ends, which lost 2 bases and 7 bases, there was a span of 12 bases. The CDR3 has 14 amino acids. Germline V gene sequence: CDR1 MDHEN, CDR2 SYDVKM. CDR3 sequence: CASSLIPGGQPQHF. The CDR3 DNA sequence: TGTGCCAGCAGTTTAATACCGGGGGGCCAGCCCCAGCATTTT.

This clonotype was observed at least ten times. The CDR3 coding sequence is TGTGCCAGCAGGGGCGACGGACAGGAAAAACTGTTTTTT. Its translation: CASRGDGQEKLFF. J is TRBJ1-4 and V is TRBV2, with a possible D match to TRBD1 (6 bases). CDR1 and CDR2 from the germline V gene are SNHLY and FYNNEI. V gave up 6 bases and J gave up 8 bases, with 13 bases separating them. This CDR3 has 13 residues. The full variable domain, with the rest looked up from reference TRBV2 and TRBJ1-4, is EPEVTQTPSHQVTQMGQEVILRCVPISNHLYFYWYRQILGQKVEFLVSFYNNEISEKSEIFDDQFSVERPDGSNFTLKIRSTKLEDSAMYFCASRGDGQEKLFFGSGTQLSVL.

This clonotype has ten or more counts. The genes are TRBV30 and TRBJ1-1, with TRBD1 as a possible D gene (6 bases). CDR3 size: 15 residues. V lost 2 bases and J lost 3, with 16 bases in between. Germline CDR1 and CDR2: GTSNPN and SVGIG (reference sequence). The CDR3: CAWSWGGATDTEAFF. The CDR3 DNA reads TGTGCCTGGAGTTGGGGGGGGGCTACGGACACTGAAGCTTTCTTT.

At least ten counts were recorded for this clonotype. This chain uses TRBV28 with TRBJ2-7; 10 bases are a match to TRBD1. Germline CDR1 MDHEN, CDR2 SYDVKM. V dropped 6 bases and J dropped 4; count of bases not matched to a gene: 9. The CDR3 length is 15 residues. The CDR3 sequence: CASRSPGQGFYEQYF. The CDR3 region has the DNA TGTGCCAGCAGGTCCCCGGGACAGGGGTTTTACGAGCAGTACTTC.

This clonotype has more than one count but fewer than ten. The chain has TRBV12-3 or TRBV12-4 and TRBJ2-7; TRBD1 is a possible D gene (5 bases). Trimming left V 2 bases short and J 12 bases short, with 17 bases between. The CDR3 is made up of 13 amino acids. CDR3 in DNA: TGTGCCAGCAGTTTACTGCAGGTCTTGGGGCGGTACTTC. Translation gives CASSLLQVLGRYF.

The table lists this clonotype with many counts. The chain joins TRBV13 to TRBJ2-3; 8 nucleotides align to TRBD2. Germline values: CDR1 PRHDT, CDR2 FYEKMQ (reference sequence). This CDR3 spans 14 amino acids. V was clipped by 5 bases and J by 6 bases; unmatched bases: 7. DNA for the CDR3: TGTGCCAGCAGCCCCAGCGGGAGCGGGGATACGCAGTATTTT. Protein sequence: CASSPSGSGDTQYF.

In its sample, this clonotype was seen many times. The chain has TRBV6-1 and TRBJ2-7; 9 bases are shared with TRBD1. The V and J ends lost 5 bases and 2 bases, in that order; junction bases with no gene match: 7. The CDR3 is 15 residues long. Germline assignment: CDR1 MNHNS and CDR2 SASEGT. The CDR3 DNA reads TGTGCCAGCAGTTTTCCGGGACAGGGTCCCTACGAGCAGTACTTC. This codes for CASSFPGQGPYEQYF.

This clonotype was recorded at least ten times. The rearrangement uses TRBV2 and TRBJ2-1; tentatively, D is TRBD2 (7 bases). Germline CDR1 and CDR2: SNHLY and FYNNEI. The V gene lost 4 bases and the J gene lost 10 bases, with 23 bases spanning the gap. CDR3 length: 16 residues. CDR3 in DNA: TGTGCCAGCAGTGTGGGGGGGGCGGGAGTTCCAGGAGAGCAGTTCTTC. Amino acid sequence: CASSVGGAGVPGEQFF.

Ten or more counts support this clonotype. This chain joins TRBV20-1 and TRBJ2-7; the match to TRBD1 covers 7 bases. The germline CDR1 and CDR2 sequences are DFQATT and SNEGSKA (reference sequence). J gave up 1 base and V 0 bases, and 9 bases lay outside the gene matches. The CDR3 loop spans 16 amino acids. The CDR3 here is CSARDPRQGASYEQYF. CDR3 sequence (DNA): TGCAGTGCTAGAGATCCACGACAGGGCGCATCCTACGAGCAGTACTTC.

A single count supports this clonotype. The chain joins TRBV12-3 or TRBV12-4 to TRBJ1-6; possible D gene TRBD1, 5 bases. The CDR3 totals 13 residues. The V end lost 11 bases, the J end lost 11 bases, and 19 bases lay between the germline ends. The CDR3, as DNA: TGTGCCTCATCACTAGGGGTGGGTCCACCCCTCCACTTT. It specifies CASSLGVGPPLHF.

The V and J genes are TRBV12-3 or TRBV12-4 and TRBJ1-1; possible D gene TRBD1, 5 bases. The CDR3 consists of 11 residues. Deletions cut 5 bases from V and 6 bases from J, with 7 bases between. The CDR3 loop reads CASSRDAEAFF. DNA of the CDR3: TGTGCCAGCAGTCGGGACGCTGAAGCTTTCTTT.

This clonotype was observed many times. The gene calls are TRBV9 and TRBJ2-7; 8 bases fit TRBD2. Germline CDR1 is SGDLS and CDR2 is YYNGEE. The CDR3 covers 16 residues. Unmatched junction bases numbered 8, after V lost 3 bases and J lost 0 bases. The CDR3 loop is CASSETLAESSYEQYF. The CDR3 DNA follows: TGTGCCAGCAGCGAGACACTAGCGGAGAGCTCCTACGAGCAGTACTTC. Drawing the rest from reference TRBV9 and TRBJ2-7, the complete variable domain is DSGVTQTPKHLITATGQRVTLRCSPRSGDLSVYWYQQSLDQGLQFLIQYYNGEERAKGNILERFSAQQFPDLHSELNLSSLELGDSALYFCASSETLAESSYEQYFGPGTRLTVT.

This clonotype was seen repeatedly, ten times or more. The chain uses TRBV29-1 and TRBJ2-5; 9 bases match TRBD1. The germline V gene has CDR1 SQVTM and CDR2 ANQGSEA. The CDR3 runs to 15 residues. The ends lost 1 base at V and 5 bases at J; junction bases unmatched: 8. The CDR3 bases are TGCAGCGTTGAAGGCGGGACAGGGAAGGTTGAGACCCAGTACTTC. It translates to CSVEGGTGKVETQYF.

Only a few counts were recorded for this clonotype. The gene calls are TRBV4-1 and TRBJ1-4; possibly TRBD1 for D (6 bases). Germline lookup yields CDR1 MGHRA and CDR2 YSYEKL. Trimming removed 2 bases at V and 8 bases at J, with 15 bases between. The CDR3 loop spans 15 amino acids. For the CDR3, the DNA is TGCGCCAGCAGCCAACCTAGGGGGGCTCGGGAAAAACTGTTTTTT. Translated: CASSQPRGAREKLFF.

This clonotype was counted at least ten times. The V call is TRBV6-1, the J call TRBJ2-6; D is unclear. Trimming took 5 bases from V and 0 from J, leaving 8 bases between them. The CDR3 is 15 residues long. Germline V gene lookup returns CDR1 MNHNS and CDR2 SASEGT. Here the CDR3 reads CASSWGFSGANVLTF. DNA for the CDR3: TGTGCCAGCAGTTGGGGTTTCTCTGGGGCCAACGTCCTGACTTTC.